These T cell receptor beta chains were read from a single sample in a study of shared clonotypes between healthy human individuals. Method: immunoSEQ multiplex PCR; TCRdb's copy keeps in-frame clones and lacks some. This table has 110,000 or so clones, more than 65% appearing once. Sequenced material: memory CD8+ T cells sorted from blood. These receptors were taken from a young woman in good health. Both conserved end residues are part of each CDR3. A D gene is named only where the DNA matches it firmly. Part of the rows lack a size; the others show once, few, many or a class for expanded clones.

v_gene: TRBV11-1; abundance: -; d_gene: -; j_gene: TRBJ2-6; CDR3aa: CASSRDRPSGANVLTF; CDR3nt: TGTGCCAGCAGCAGGGACCGCCCCTCTGGGGCCAACGTCCTGACTTTC
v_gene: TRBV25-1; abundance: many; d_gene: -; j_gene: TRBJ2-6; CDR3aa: CASSSGTGKDSGANVLTF; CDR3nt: TGTGCCAGCAGTTCCGGGACGGGAAAAGATTCTGGGGCCAACGTCCTGACTTTC
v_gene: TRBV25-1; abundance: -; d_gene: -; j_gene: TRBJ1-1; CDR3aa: CASSIGQFEAFF; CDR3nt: TGTGCCAGCTCCATCGGACAGTTTGAAGCTTTCTTT
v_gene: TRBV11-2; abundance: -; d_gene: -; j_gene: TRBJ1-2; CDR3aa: CASSFLAANLNYGYTF; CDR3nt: TGTGCCAGCAGCTTTCTTGCCGCTAACCTTAACTATGGCTACACCTTC
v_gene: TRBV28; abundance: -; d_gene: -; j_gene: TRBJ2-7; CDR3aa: CASSPSNSRAYEQYF; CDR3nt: TGTGCCAGCAGTCCTAGTAACAGTAGGGCCTACGAGCAGTACTTC
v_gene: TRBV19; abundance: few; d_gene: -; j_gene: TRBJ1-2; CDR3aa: CASSIQVGLEGYTF; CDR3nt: TGTGCCAGTAGTATACAGGTGGGGCTTGAAGGCTACACCTTC
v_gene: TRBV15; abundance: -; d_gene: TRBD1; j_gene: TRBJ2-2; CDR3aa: CATSREATGAVTGELFF; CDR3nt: TGTGCCACCAGCAGGGAAGCAACAGGGGCGGTCACCGGGGAGCTGTTTTTT
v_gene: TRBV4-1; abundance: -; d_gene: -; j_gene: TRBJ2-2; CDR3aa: CASSQWDTGELFF; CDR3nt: TGCGCCAGCAGCCAGTGGGACACCGGGGAGCTGTTTTTT
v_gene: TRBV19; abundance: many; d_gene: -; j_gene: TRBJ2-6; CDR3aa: CASSIAVLGANVLTF; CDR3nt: TGTGCCAGTAGTATAGCAGTTTTAGGGGCCAACGTCCTGACTTTC
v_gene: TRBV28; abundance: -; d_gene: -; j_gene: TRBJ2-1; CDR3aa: CASPPSGSYNEQFF; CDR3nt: TGTGCCAGCCCTCCCAGCGGATCCTACAATGAGCAGTTCTTC
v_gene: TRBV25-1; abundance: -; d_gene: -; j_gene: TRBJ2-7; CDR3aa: CASSEWVREKASYEQYF; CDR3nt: TGTGCCAGCAGTGAATGGGTCCGGGAGAAGGCGTCCTACGAGCAGTACTTC
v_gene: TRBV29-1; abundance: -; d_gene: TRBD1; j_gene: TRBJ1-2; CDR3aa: CSAGTGGLDGYTF; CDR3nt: TGCAGCGCCGGGACAGGGGGCTTGGATGGCTACACCTTC
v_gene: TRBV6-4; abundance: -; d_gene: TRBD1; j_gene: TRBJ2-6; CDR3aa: CASSDSTGGSDGANVLTF; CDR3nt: TGTGCCAGCAGTGACTCAACAGGGGGATCTGACGGGGCCAACGTCCTGACTTTC
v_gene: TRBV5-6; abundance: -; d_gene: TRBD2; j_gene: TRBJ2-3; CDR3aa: CASSFSGRRSTDTQYF; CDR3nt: TGTGCCAGCAGCTTTAGCGGGAGGCGGAGCACAGATACGCAGTATTTT
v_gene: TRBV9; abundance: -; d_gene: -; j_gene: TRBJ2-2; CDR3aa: CASSVPGELFF; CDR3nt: TGTGCCAGCAGCGTCCCCGGGGAGCTGTTTTTT
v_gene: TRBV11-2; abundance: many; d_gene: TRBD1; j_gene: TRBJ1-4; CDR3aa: CASSLFTGTGEEKLFF; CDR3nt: TGTGCCAGCAGCTTATTTACCGGTACAGGGGAGGAAAAACTGTTTTTT
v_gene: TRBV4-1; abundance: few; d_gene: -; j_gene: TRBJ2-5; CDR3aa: CASSLGETQYF; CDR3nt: TGCGCCAGCAGCCTAGGGGAGACCCAGTACTTC
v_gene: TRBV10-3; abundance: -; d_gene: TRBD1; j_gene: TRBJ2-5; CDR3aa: CAISVAGTGQETQYF; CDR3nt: TGTGCCATCAGTGTAGCCGGGACAGGACAAGAGACCCAGTACTTC
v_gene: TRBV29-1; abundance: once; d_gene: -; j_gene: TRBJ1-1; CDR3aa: CSVEFQEDSMNTEAFF; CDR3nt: TGCAGCGTTGAATTTCAGGAAGATTCCATGAACACTGAAGCTTTCTTT
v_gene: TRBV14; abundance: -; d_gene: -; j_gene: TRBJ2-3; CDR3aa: CASSFVPGLRTDTQYF; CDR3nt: TGTGCCAGCAGCTTTGTGCCGGGACTCCGCACAGATACGCAGTATTTT
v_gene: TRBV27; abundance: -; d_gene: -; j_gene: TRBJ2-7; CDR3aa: CASSLGVGGDEQYF; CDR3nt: TGTGCCAGCAGTTTAGGGGTTGGTGGTGACGAGCAGTACTTC
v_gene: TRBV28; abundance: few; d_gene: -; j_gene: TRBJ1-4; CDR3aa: CASSLVQATNEKLFF; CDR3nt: TGTGCCAGCAGTTTAGTACAGGCAACTAATGAAAAACTGTTTTTT
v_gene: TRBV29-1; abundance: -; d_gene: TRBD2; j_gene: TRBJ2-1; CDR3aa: CSVEGGWTSARGYEQFF; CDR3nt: TGCAGCGTTGAAGGGGGCTGGACTAGCGCGAGGGGGTATGAGCAGTTCTTC
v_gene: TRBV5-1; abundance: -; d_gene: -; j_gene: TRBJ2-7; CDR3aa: CASRIDQFYEQYF; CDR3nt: TGCGCCAGCAGGATCGACCAGTTCTACGAGCAGTACTTC
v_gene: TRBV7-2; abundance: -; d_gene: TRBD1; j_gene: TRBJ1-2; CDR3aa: CASSSRGPTNYGYTF; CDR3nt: TGTGCCAGCAGCTCGAGGGGGCCCACTAACTATGGCTACACCTTC
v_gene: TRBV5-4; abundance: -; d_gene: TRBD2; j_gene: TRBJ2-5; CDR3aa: CASSFPAGASEETQYF; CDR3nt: TGTGCCAGCAGCTTTCCAGCGGGAGCCTCGGAAGAGACCCAGTACTTC
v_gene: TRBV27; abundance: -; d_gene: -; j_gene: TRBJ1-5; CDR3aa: CASRPDRPSNQPQHF; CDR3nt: TGTGCCAGCAGGCCCGACAGGCCCAGCAATCAGCCCCAGCATTTT
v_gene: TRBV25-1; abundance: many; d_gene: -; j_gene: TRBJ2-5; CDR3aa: CASSQGQETQYF; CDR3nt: TGTGCCAGCAGTCAGGGTCAAGAGACCCAGTACTTC
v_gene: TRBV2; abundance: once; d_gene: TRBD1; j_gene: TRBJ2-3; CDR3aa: CASRDRGFLTDTQYF; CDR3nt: TGTGCCAGCAGGGACAGGGGGTTCCTCACAGATACGCAGTATTTT
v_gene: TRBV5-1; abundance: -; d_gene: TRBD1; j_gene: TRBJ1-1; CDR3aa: CASSLEWTGVGTEAFF; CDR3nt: TGCGCCAGCAGCTTGGAATGGACAGGGGTAGGCACTGAAGCTTTCTTT
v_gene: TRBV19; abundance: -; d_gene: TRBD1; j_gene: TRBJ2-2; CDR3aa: CASSKHRTGAENTGELFF; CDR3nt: TGTGCCAGTAGTAAACATCGGACAGGGGCGGAAAACACCGGGGAGCTGTTTTTT
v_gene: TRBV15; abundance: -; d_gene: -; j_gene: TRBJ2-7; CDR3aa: CATSPGAGAYEQYF; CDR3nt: TGTGCCACCAGCCCAGGGGCAGGTGCCTACGAGCAGTACTTC